Here is one TCR beta chain with its context. Its antigen is undetermined. CD45RO/CCR7/CD25/CD127/CD95/CD27 staining was used to isolate CD4+ naive, central memory, regulatory and stem cell-like memory cells by sorting. The data originate from a study of beta chain features in type 1 diabetes. V gave up 5 bases and J gave up 2 bases, with 15 bases separating them. CDR1 is LNHDA, CDR2 SQIVND, per germline (reference sequence). The CDR3 is 15 amino acids. Findings and caveats of the study: Shortening that was moderate but significant affected the TCRB CDR3s of Type 1 diabetes patients in all four CD4+ subsets.

Since all of the isolated RNA was reverse transcribed, expressed TCRB transcripts were what got sequenced. Assay used: immunoSEQ multiplex PCR; TCRdb lists only in-frame clones, some missing. The sample lists about 340,000 clones; 7% to 10% were seen once. Sample: central memory CD4+ T cells from blood. The chain employs TRBV19 and TRBJ1-2; D uncertain. The TCR comes from a man aged 30 to 39 with type 1 diabetes. CDR3 in DNA: TGTGCCAGTAGTCCAGTGGAGGCGGGAAACTATGGCTACACCTTC. Translated, it gives CASSPVEAGNYGYTF.